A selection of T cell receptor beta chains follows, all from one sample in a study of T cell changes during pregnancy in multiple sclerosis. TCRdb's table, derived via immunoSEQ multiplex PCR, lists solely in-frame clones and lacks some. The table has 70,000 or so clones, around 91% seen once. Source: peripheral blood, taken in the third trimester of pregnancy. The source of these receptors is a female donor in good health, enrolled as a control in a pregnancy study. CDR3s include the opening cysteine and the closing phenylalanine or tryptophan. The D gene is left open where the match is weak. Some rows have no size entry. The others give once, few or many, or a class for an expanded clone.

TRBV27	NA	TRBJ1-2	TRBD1	CASSFTGVIGGYTF	TGTGCCAGCAGTTTCACAGGGGTAATAGGTGGCTACACCTTC
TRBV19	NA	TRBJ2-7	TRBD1	CASSKTGAVSYEQYF	TGTGCCAGTAGTAAGACAGGGGCTGTCTCCTACGAGCAGTACTTC
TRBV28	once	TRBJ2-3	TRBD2	CASSFLAGGVSTDTQYF	TGTGCCAGCAGTTTCCTAGCGGGGGGGGTTAGCACAGATACGCAGTATTTT
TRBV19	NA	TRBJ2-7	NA	CASSIGPGYEQYF	TGTGCCAGTAGTATAGGCCCAGGCTACGAGCAGTACTTC
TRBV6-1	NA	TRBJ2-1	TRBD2	CASTITSGGYGEQFF	TGTGCCAGCACCATCACTAGCGGGGGGTATGGAGAGCAGTTCTTC
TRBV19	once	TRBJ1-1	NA	CASRVEARRGAFF	TGTGCCAGTAGGGTAGAGGCTCGGCGGGGGGCTTTCTTT
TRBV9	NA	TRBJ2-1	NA	CASSVAGGSYNEQFF	TGTGCCAGCAGCGTTGCCGGGGGCTCCTACAATGAGCAGTTCTTC
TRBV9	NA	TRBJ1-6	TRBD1	CASSVGQGNSPLHF	TGTGCCAGCAGCGTCGGACAGGGAAATTCACCCCTCCACTTT
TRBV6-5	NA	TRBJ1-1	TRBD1	CASSYSRTGNTEAFF	TGTGCCAGCAGTTACTCCCGGACAGGGAACACTGAAGCTTTCTTT
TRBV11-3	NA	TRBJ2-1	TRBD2	CASSRGTSGRGDEQFF	TGTGCCAGCAGCCGGGGGACTAGCGGGAGAGGGGATGAGCAGTTCTTC
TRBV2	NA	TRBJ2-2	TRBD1	CASERDRGIGELFF	TGTGCCAGCGAAAGGGACAGGGGAATCGGGGAGCTGTTTTTT
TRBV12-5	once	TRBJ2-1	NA	CASGPPGSTYNEQFF	TGTGCTAGTGGTCCCCCAGGGTCCACCTACAATGAGCAGTTCTTC
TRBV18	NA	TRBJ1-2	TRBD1	CASSPRGTGGSLEAYGYTF	TGTGCCAGCTCACCACGTGGGACAGGCGGTTCGTTGGAAGCCTATGGCTACACCTTC
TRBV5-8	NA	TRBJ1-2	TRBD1	CASHWGQGNYGYTF	TGTGCCTCTCACTGGGGACAGGGGAACTATGGCTACACCTTC
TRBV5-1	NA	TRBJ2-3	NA	CASSYGSGDETQYF	TGCGCCAGCAGCTACGGGTCAGGGGACGAAACGCAGTATTTT
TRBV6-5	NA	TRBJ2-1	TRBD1	CASSADRGGYNEQFF	TGTGCCAGCAGTGCAGACAGGGGTGGTTACAATGAGCAGTTCTTC
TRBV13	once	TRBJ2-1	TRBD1	CASSEFSQGSRNEQFF	TGTGCCAGCAGCGAATTCTCACAGGGGTCTCGCAATGAGCAGTTCTTC
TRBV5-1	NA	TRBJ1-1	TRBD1	CASSPHPGQEWAGKGTEAFF	TGCGCCAGCAGCCCTCACCCTGGACAGGAATGGGCCGGGAAGGGCACTGAAGCTTTCTTT
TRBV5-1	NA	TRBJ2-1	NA	CASSFLGSGVQYNEQFF	TGCGCCAGCAGCTTCCTTGGTAGCGGAGTGCAATACAATGAGCAGTTCTTC
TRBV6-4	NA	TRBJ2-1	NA	CASSDSGGGRDEQFF	TGTGCCAGCAGTGACTCGGGGGGGGGCAGGGATGAGCAGTTCTTC
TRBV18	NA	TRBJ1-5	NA	CASSPRAGQGISNQPQHF	TGTGCCAGCTCACCACGGGCAGGGCAAGGGATAAGCAATCAGCCCCAGCATTTT
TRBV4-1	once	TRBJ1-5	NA	CASSQEQGIGQPQHF	TGCGCCAGCAGCCAGGAACAGGGAATAGGGCAGCCCCAGCATTTT
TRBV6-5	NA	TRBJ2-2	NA	CASSKVGNTGELFF	TGTGCCAGCAGTAAAGTCGGTAACACCGGGGAGCTGTTTTTT
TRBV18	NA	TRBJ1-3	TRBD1	CASSPRPTGSGNTIYF	TGTGCCAGCTCACCACGTCCGACAGGGTCTGGAAACACCATATATTTT
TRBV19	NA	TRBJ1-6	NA	CASSARPGEGWWSPLHF	TGTGCCAGTAGTGCCCGACCCGGGGAGGGGTGGTGGTCACCCCTCCACTTT
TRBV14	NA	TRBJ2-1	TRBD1	CASSLQGMIGGEQFF	TGTGCCAGCAGCCTACAGGGGATGATAGGGGGAGAGCAGTTCTTC
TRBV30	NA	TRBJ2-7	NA	CAWSSLNYEQYF	TGTGCCTGGAGTTCTCTAAACTACGAGCAGTACTTC
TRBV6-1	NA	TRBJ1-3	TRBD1	CASSGLTGDGNTIYF	TGTGCCAGCAGTGGGCTAACAGGGGATGGAAACACCATATATTTT
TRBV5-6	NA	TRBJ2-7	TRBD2	CASSWGEGEQYF	TGTGCCAGCAGCTGGGGGGAGGGCGAGCAGTACTTC
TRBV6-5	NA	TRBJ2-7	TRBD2	CASSPGGGPYEQYF	TGTGCCAGCAGTCCAGGCGGGGGACCCTACGAGCAGTACTTC
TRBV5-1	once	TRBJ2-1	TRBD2	CASSLEQRGFINEQFF	TGCGCCAGCAGCTTGGAGCAGCGGGGGTTCATCAATGAGCAGTTCTTC
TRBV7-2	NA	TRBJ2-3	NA	CASRGLGQHTDTQYF	TGTGCCAGCAGGGGACTGGGACAGCACACAGATACGCAGTATTTT
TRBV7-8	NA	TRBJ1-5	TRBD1	CASSLDRGNQPQHF	TGTGCCAGCAGCTTGGACAGGGGCAATCAGCCCCAGCATTTT
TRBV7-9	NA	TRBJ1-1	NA	CASSLNGNTEAFF	TGTGCCAGCAGCTTAAACGGTAACACTGAAGCTTTCTTT
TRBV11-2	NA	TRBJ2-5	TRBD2	CASSLMGLAGKETQYF	TGTGCCAGCAGCTTAATGGGACTAGCGGGGAAAGAGACCCAGTACTTC
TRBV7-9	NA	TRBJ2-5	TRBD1	CASSLAGQGAWETQYF	TGTGCCAGCAGCTTAGCGGGACAGGGGGCCTGGGAGACCCAGTACTTC
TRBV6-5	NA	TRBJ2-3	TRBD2	CASSRPGLAGEAQYF	TGTGCCAGCAGTCGCCCGGGACTAGCGGGAGAGGCGCAGTATTTT
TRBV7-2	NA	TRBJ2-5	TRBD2	CASSLGLAGRETQYF	TGTGCCAGCAGCCTCGGACTAGCGGGGCGGGAGACCCAGTACTTC
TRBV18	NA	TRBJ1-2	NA	CASSPDGLANYGYTF	TGTGCCAGCTCACCAGATGGCTTGGCTAACTATGGCTACACCTTC
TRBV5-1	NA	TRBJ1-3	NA	CASSLVLANSGNTIYF	TGCGCCAGCAGCTTGGTACTAGCGAACTCTGGAAACACCATATATTTT
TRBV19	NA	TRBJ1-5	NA	CASSIGGIRPQHF	TGTGCCAGTAGTATTGGGGGGATCCGGCCCCAGCATTTT
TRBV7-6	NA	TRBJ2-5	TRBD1	CASSPSGGGETQYF	TGTGCCAGCAGCCCCTCAGGGGGTGGGGAGACCCAGTACTTC
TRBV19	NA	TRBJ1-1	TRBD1	CATHRQGIEAFF	TGTGCCACCCACAGACAGGGGATTGAAGCTTTCTTT
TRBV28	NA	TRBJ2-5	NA	CASSFGLLQETQYF	TGTGCCAGCAGTTTTGGGCTCCTCCAAGAGACCCAGTACTTC
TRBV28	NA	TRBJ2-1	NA	CASSFQGNTQFF	TGTGCCAGCAGTTTTCAGGGGAACACGCAGTTCTTC
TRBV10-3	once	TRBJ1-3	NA	CAIKADGSSGNTIYF	TGTGCCATCAAAGCGGACGGGTCCTCTGGAAACACCATATATTTT
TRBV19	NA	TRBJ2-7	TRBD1	CASAIEGTGQNEQYF	TGTGCCAGTGCAATAGAAGGGACAGGGCAGAACGAGCAGTACTTC
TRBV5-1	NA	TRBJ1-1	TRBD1	CASSPGTVNTEAFF	TGCGCCAGCAGCCCTGGGACAGTGAACACTGAAGCTTTCTTT
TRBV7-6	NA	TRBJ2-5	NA	CASSLANLRETQYF	TGTGCCAGCAGCTTAGCGAACCTCAGAGAGACCCAGTACTTC
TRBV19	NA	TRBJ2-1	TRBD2	CASSVTSGTSYNEQFF	TGTGCCAGTAGTGTGACTAGCGGGACATCCTACAATGAGCAGTTCTTC
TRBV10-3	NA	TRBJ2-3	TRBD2	CATGTSGDTDTQYF	TGTGCCACCGGGACTAGCGGGGATACAGATACGCAGTATTTT
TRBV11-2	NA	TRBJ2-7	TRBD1	CASSFQLQGANEQYF	TGTGCCAGCAGCTTTCAATTACAGGGGGCTAACGAGCAGTACTTC
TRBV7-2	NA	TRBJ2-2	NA	CASSPFGSGTNTGELFF	TGTGCCAGCAGCCCTTTCGGTAGCGGAACGAACACCGGGGAGCTGTTTTTT
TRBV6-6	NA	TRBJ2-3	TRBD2	CASSYVGTSGGGGNF	TGTGCCAGCAGTTACGTCGGGACTAGCGGAGGGGGAGGGAATTTT
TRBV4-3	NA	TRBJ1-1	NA	CASSHNRDTEAFF	TGCGCCAGCAGCCACAACAGGGACACTGAAGCTTTCTTT
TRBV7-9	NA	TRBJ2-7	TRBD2	CASSFRLAGQQRYEQYF	TGTGCCAGCAGCTTTAGACTAGCGGGACAGCAACGATACGAGCAGTACTTC
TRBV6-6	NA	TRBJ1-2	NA	CASLEKYSNYGYTF	TGTGCCAGCCTTGAGAAGTACTCTAACTATGGCTACACCTTC